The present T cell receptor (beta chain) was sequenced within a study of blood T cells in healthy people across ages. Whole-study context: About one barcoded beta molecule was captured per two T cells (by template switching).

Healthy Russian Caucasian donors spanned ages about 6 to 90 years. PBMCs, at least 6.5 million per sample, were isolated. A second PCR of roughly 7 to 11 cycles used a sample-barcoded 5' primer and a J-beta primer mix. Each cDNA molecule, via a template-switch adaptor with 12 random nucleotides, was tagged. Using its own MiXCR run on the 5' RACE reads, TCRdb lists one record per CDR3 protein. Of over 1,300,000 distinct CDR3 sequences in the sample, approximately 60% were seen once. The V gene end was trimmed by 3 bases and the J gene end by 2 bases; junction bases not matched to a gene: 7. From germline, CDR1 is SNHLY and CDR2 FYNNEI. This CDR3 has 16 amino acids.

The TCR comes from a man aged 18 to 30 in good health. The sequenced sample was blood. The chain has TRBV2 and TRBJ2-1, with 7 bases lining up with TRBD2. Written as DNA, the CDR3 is TGTGCCAGCAGTGATTCCGGCGGGGGAACCTACAATGAGCAGTTCTTC. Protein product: CASSDSGGGTYNEQFF.